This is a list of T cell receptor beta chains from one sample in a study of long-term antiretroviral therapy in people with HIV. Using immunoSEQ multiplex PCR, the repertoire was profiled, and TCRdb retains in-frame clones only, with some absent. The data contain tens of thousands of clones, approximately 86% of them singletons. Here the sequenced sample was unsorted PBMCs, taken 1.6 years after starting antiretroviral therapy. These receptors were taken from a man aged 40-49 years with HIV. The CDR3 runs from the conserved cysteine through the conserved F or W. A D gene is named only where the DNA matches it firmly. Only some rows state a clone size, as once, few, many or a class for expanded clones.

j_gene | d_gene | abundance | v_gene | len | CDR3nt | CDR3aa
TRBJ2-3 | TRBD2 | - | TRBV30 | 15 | TGTGCCTGGAGTGCGACTAGCGGGGGGGCAGATACGCAGTATTTT | CAWSATSGGADTQYF
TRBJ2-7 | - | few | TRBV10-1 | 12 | TGCGCCAGCAGTGATCCGGGAAACGAGCAGTACTTC | CASSDPGNEQYF
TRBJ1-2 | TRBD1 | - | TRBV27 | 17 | TGTGCCAGCAGTTTAAGAGGGGACAGGGTTCGGGACTATGGCTACACCTTC | CASSLRGDRVRDYGYTF
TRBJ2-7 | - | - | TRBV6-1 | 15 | TGTGCCAGCAGTGAAGCGCCACTTAGCTCCTACGAGCAGTACTTC | CASSEAPLSSYEQYF
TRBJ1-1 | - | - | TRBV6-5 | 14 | TGTGCCAGCAGTTACAGGGGGGAGAACACTGAAGCTTTCTTT | CASSYRGENTEAFF
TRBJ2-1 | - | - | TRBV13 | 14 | TGTGCCAGCAGCTCCCTCCGACTTGACAATGAGCAGTTCTTC | CASSSLRLDNEQFF
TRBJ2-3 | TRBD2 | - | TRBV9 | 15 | TGTGCCAGCAGCTTAAGCGGGGCGGGCACAGATACGCAGTATTTT | CASSLSGAGTDTQYF
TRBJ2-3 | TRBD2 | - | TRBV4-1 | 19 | TGCGCCAGCAGCCAAGAAGCCGGACTAGCGGGGGGGAGCACAGATACGCAGTATTTT | CASSQEAGLAGGSTDTQYF
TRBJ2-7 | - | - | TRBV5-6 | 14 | TGTGCCAGCAGCTTCTTGGGGGTCTCCTACGAGCAGTACTTC | CASSFLGVSYEQYF
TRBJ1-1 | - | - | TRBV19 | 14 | TGTGCCAGTAGTAAATCAGGGATGAACACTGAAGCTTTCTTT | CASSKSGMNTEAFF
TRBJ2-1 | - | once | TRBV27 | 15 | TGTGCCAGCAGTAAGTGGTCAGAGGCCTACAATGAGCAGTTCTTC | CASSKWSEAYNEQFF
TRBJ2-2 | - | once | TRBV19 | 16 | TGTGCCAGTACCTCTGGGGCAGGGCACCATGGCGGGGAGCTGTTTTTT | CASTSGAGHHGGELFF
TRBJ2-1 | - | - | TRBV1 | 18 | TGCACCAGCAGCCAAGATGCCAGGCCCCTCCTCATCTACAATGAGCAGTTCTTC | CTSSQDARPLLIYNEQFF
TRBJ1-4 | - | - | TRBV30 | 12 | TGTGCCTGGAGTCCCGCTAATGAAAAACTGTTTTTT | CAWSPANEKLFF
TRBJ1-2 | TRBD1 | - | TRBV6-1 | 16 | TGTGCCAGCAGTGAAGCCCGACAGGGGGCTAACTATGGCTACACCTTC | CASSEARQGANYGYTF
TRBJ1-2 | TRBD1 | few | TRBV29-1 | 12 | TGCAGCGTTGATTGGACAGGGAGGGGCTACACCTTC | CSVDWTGRGYTF
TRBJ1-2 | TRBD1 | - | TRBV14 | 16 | TGTGCCAGCAGCCAAGATTTTGGGACAGGGACCTATGGCTACACCTTC | CASSQDFGTGTYGYTF
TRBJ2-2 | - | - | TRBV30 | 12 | TGTGCCTGGAGTGTGGGGGCCGCGGAGCTGTTTTTT | CAWSVGAAELFF
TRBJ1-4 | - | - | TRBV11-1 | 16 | TGTGCCAGCAGCGTGTCAATACCTGCAACTAATGAAAAACTGTTTTTT | CASSVSIPATNEKLFF
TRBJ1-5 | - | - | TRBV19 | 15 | TGTGCCAGTAGTATGTACGGGAAATCCAATCAGCCCCAGCATTTT | CASSMYGKSNQPQHF
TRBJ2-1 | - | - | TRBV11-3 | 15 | TGTGCCAGCACCAAGACTGCGGACCCCCGGAATGAGCAGTTCTTC | CASTKTADPRNEQFF
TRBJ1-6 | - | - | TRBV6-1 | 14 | TGTGCCAGCAGGGGCCCAGGAGCTCGTTCACCCCTCCACTTT | CASRGPGARSPLHF
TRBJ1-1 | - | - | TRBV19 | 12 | TGTGCCAGTAGTATGAGGAACACTGAAGCTTTCTTT | CASSMRNTEAFF
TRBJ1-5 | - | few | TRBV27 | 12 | TGTGCGTCTGGGGGAATCAATCAGCCCCAGCATTTT | CASGGINQPQHF
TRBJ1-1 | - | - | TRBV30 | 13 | TGTGCCTGGAGTGATTCCTTGAACACTGAAGCTTTCTTT | CAWSDSLNTEAFF
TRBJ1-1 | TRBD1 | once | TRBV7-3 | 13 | TGTGCCAGCAGCCTCGACAGGGGGACTGAAGCTTTCTTT | CASSLDRGTEAFF
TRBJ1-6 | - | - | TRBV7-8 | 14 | TGTGCCAGCAGCTTAGGACATGTTGATTCACCCCTCCACTTT | CASSLGHVDSPLHF
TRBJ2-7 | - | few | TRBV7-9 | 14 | TGTGCCAGCAGCAACCGGGACGGGACCTACGAGCAGTACTTC | CASSNRDGTYEQYF
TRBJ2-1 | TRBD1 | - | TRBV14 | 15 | TGTGCCAGCAGCCGGACAGGGCTAAGGTACAATGAGCAGTTCTTC | CASSRTGLRYNEQFF
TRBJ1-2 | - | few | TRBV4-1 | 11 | TGCGCCAGCAGCCACACAGGAGGCTACACCTTC | CASSHTGGYTF
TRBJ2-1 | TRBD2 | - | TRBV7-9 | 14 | TGTGCCAGCAGCTTGACTAGCGGGAGTAATGAGCAGTTCTTC | CASSLTSGSNEQFF
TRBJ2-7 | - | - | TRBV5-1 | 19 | TGCGCCAGCAGCTTGGCCTCGTTAGACAGGCCCAACTTCTCCTACGAGCAGTACTTC | CASSLASLDRPNFSYEQYF
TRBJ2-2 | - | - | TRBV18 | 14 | TGTGCCAGCTCACAAGGTCTTGACACCGGGGAGCTGTTTTTT | CASSQGLDTGELFF
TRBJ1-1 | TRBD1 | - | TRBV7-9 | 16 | TGTGCCAGCAGCCCCCAACAGGGGCCCATGAACACTGAAGCTTTCTTT | CASSPQQGPMNTEAFF